This T cell receptor beta chain was profiled in a study of blood T cell repertoires in COVID-19. Study in general: The United States, Italy and Spain supplied acute and convalescent COVID-19 samples. PBMCs, B-cell-depleted T cells, or T cells were the source of the cDNA or gDNA that made up the material.

Original data processing: Amplification of reference gene primers provided the estimated nucleated cell counts. The assay was immunoSEQ multiplex PCR, and TCRdb's table has in-frame clones only and misses some. V and J calls plus clone size are reproduced from that table; the DNA served to infer D and trimming. The table records hundreds of thousands of clones, around four fifths of them present only once. V gave up 3 bases and J gave up 8 bases, with 17 bases separating them. The length of the CDR3 is 15 residues. Germline CDR1 and CDR2: SGHTA and FQGTGA. J is TRBJ2-1 and V is TRBV7-3; D perhaps matches TRBD2 (7 bases). Sequences were obtained from peripheral blood. The receptor was derived from a woman between 40 and 55 years old with active or convalescent COVID-19. CDR3 DNA: TGTGCCAGCAGCTTGGGGGGGCCGGTGAGGGATGAGCAGTTCTTC. Translation gives CASSLGGPVRDEQFF.